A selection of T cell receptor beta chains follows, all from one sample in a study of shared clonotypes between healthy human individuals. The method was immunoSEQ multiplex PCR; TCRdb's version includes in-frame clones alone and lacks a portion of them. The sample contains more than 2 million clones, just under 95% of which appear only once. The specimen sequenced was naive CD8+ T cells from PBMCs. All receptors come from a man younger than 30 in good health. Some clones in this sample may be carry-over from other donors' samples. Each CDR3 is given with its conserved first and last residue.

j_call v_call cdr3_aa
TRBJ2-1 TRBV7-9 CASSNPLGTGVHNEQFF
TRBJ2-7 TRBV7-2 CASSRTGTSREQYF
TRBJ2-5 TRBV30 CAWSERGIETQYF
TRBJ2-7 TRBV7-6 CASSLEAGGPYERYF
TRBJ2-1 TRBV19 CASSIYGTHYNEQFF
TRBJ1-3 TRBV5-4 CASSAWGFAENTIYF
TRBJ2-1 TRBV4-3 CASSQGASGSDEQFF
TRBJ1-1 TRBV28 CASSPPRTGFMNTEAFF
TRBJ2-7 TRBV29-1 CSVASGSLGSYEQYF
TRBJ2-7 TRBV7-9 CASSSLGDSVAYEQYF
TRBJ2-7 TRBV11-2 CASSLEAGNSYEQYF
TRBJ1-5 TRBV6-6 CASSSPSNQPQHF
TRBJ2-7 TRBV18 CASSLEEQWDYEQYF
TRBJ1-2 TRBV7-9 CASRGDRGSGYTF
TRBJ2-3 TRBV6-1 CASSRPYREDTQYF
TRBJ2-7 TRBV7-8 CASSPPGISYEQYF
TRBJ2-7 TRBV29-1 CSVGISGRPTEEQYF
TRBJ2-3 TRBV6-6 CASGLPRGGFTDTQYF
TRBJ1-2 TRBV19 CASSFHRVGYTF
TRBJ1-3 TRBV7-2 CASRPGTVFSGNTIYF
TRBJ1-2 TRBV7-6 CASSPNKGNYGYTF
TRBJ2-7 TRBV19 CASSEGTGVTYEQYF
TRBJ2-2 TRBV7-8 CASSQRPQEGDTGELFF
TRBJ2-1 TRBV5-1 CASSLAAGIYNEQFF
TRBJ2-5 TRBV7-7 CASSAPPRETQYF
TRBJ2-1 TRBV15 CATSSGGPISYNEQFF
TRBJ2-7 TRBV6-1 CASSEEQGSYEQYF
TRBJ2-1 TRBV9 CASSVDAEWGQFF
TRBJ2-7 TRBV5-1 CASSLARGGAEQYF
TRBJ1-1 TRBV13 CASSPAGNTEAFF
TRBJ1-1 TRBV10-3 CAISEGQQNTEAFF
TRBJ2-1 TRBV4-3 CASSQDEGDEQFF
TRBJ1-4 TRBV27 CASSYVATNEKLFF
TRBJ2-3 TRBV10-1 CASSTGRNTQYF
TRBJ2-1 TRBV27 CASYWGTSGSNEQFF
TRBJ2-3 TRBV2 CASRIAGVSTDTQYF
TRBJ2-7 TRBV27 CASSPSFYEEQYF
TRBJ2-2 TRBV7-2 CASSSYGDRVAGELFF
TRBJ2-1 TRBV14 CASGPVGTIWSEQFF
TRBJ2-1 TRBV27 CASSLLGNEQFF
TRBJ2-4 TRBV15 CATSRDPGGSKNIQYF
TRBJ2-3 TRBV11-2 CASSELLAIHTQYF
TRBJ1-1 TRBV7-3 CASSAGGDTEAFF
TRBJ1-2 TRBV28 CASSTSLDYGYTF
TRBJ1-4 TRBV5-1 CASSFSGPAGEKLFF
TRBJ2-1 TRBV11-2 CASSSPTGSSYNEQFF
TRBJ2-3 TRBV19 CASSNLYSGRAVDTQYF
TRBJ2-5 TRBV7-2 CASSLLAGGETQYF
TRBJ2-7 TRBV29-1 CSVERGGTGVLEEQYF
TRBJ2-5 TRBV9 CASSVEAARTETQYF
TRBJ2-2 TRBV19 CASSIPWETGELFF
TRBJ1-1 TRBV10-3 CAMGTGTEAFF
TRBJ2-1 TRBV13 CASSLGTSGYDNEQFF
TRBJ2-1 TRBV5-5 CASSLEPAIPYNEQFF
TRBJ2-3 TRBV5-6 CASSLGPRTGETDTQYF
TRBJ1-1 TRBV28 CASRPMTTGDTEAFF
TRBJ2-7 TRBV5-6 CASSIGPYEQYF
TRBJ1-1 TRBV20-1 CSALMVTEAFF
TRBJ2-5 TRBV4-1 CASSRLTERGYQETQYF
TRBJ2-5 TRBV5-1 CASSLSETQYF